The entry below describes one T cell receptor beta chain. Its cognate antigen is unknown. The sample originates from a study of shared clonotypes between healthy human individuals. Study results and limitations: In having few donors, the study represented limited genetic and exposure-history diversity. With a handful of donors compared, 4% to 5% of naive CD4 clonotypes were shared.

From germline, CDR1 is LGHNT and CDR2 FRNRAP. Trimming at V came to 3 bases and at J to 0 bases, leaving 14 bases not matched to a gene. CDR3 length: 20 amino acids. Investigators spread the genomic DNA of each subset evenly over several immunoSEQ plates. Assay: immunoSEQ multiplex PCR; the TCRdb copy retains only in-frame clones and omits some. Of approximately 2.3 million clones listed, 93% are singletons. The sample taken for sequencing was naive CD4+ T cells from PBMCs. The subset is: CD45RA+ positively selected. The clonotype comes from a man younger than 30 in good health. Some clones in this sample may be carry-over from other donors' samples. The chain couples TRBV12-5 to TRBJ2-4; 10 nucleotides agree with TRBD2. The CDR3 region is CASGLGPSGLARLAKNIQYF. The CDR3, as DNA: TGTGCTAGTGGTTTAGGCCCATCGGGACTAGCGAGATTAGCCAAAAACATTCAGTACTTC.